This T cell receptor beta chain was identified during a study of T cells after yellow fever vaccination. Study-level findings and limits: Relatively few clonotypes were ones that appeared in both CD4 and CD8 compartments.

In this sample, this clonotype turned up a few times. What it binds is not known. TCRdb used MiXCR to reprocess the 5' RACE reads, holding one entry per CDR3 protein. This sample has hundreds of thousands of distinct CDR3 sequences; around 12% occur once, and the top ten carry around 14%. This CDR3 contains 17 residues. V lost 0 bases, J lost 0 bases, and 14 bases lay in between. The V gene's germline CDR1 is SGHNT and CDR2 YYREEE (reference sequence). The chain is built from TRBV5-4 and TRBJ2-3, with D possibly matching TRBD1 (5 bases). The sequence was obtained from a man between 25 and 39 years old who received the YFV17D yellow fever vaccine. The specimen comprised PBMCs, sampled on the day of the yellow fever booster vaccination. The CDR3 loop reads CASSLGQLKTSTDTQYF. Written as DNA, the CDR3 is TGTGCCAGCAGCTTGGGACAGCTGAAGACTAGCACAGATACGCAGTATTTT.